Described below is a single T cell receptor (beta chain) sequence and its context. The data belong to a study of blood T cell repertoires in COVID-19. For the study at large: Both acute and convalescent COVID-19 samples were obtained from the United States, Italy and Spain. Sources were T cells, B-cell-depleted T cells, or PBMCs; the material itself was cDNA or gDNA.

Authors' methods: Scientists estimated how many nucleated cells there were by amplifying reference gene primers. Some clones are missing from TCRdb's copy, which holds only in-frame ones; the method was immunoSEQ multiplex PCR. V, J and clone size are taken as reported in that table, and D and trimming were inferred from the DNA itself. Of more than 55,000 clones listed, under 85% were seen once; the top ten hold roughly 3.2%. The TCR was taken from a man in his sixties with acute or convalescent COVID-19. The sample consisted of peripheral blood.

In DNA, the CDR3 is TGCGCCAGCAGCTTGATTGGCGGAAGCTCTGGAAACACCATATATTTT. This encodes CASSLIGGSSGNTIYF. The chain uses TRBV5-1 and TRBJ1-3; no clear D gene. V was cut by 1 base and J by 0 bases, with 11 bases left in between. Looked up from germline, CDR1 is SGHRS and CDR2 is YFSETQ. CDR3 length: 16 amino acids.